This paragraph reports one T cell receptor beta chain. It has no known antigen specificity. No much larger clone exists at a distance of one base, and base qualities are not known. Per the germline V gene, SGHRS is the CDR1 and YFSETQ is the CDR2. The germline V and J ends show losses of 3 bases and 6 bases respectively, and no gene match explains 4 bases of the junction. From cysteine to phenylalanine, the CDR3 is 14 amino acids long. The retained sequence is limited to the CDR3, 42 bases, with the frame set at the first base. The data were taken from a study of immune cell composition in non-small cell lung cancer (dated by TCRdb to about 2017). For the wider study: To assign histologic subtype, which was mostly lung adenocarcinoma or squamous cell carcinoma, H&E was combined with p63, CK5, Napsin A and TTF-1 immunohistochemistry. The subtype comparisons left out several tumour specimens with TCR-beta data because those specimens were rare histological subtypes. TCR-beta sequencing (Adaptive Biotechnologies) was performed on about 37 paired NSCLC tumour and non-adjacent lung specimens plus 26 tumour-only specimens. Supplementary cohort #1 consisted of 10 lung adenocarcinoma cases with paired tumour/lung TCR-beta sequencing and with TIL populations generated to assess tumour reactivity.

A two-step multiplex PCR was used to amplify TCR-beta CDR3 regions from genomic DNA, and Illumina-compatible adaptors were added in the second step. TCR-beta immunosequencing was carried out on an Illumina platform through the commercial immunoSEQ service. Turning to the authors' computational methods: Two measures summarised the repertoires: productive clonality, and Top 10 Clones, meaning the percentage of T-cell templates coming from the ten most frequent sequences. Productive clonality had a range of 0 to 1, where 1 means a monoclonal population. Tumour-associated clones were defined as sequences comprising at least 0.1% of tumour T-cell templates but absent from matched non-adjacent lung, identified via log10 scatter plots. Two-group comparisons used Student's t-tests, stages used ANOVA, and relationships used linear regression, analysed in GraphPad Prism7 and R. Not all clones reach the TCRdb copy of this immuneACCESS table, which keeps in-frame sequences only. Checked studies attribute under half of the gap to unresolved V genes and leave the rest unexplained. V, J and clone size are those of that table, while D and trimming were read from the DNA. Across this sample there are several thousand clones, with over 65% seen only once. The ten largest clones represent roughly a fifth of the sample.

Frozen aliquots of unsorted single-cell suspensions were used for genomic DNA extraction with the QIAamp DNA kit. Surgically resected non-small cell lung cancer tissue was used for the tumour samples. Tissues arrived within 2 hours after resection and were immediately processed into single-cell suspensions. Tissue was mechanically dissociated and enzymatically digested with DNase I, collagenase I and hyaluronidase for approximately 30 minutes at 37 °C, then filtered and RBC-lysed. Summary of the overall study and its limitations: In some 11 adenocarcinoma cases, maximal tumour-associated clone frequency correlated strongly with TIL tumour reactivity, whereas overall clonality did not. Nearly half of NSCLC cases had tumour-associated clones >0.5%, with about 71% of squamous carcinomas showing such clones compared with approximately 34% of adenocarcinomas. Significantly higher Top 10 clone scores and productive clonality were observed in lung squamous cell carcinoma than in lung adenocarcinoma tumours. No significant correlation was found between smoking pack-years and tumour TCR-beta clonality. The reactivity cohort contained only 10 or so cases, and the tumour-reactive clones were not shown to have sequences in common with the dominant in vivo tumour-associated clones.

Sequenced: lung tumor tissue. This sequence was found in a human donor with non-small cell lung cancer. Recombination joined TRBV5-1 with TRBJ2-2, with 8 bases aligning to TRBD2. The DNA sequence reads TGCGCCAGCAGCTCGGGACTAGTTGCCGGGGAGCTGTTTTTT. This sequence encodes CASSSGLVAGELFF.